This TCR beta chain originates from a study of blood T cell repertoires in COVID-19. At the level of the study: Samples taken during acute and convalescent COVID-19 were collected in the United States, Italy and Spain. PBMCs, B-cell-depleted T cells, or T cells were the source of the cDNA or gDNA that made up the material.

The V end was cut by 0 bases, the J end by 1 base, with 3 bases between. Germline V gene lookup returns CDR1 SGHRS and CDR2 YFSETQ. The CDR3 is 13 amino acids. Data came from immunoSEQ multiplex PCR; TCRdb stores just in-frame clones and leaves some out. The table has 160,000 or so clones, roughly 84% seen once. For this clone: The sample holds other DNA sequences that translate to the same CDR3.

V and J are TRBV5-1 and TRBJ2-3; D not resolved. The source material was peripheral blood. This clonotype was sampled from a human donor in a cohort sampled during active COVID-19. Written as DNA, the CDR3 is TGCGCCAGCAGCTTGGCAGGCACAGATACGCAGTATTTT. This gives the protein CASSLAGTDTQYF. Based on the CDR3 plus reference TRBV5-1 and TRBJ2-3, the full variable domain is KAGVTQTPRYLIKTRGQQVTLSCSPISGHRSVSWYQQTPGQGLQFLFEYFSETQRNKGNFPGRFSGRQFSNSRSEMNVSTLELGDSALYLCASSLAGTDTQYFGPGTRLTVL.